Given below is one T cell receptor beta chain in context. Its antigen specificity is not known. No clone much larger than this one lies a single base away; base qualities are absent. V ends up 7 bases short and J 2 bases short, with an unmatched junction base count of 4. The cysteine opens and the phenylalanine closes a CDR3 of 14 amino acids. Solely the CDR3 DNA is kept, with 42 bases framed from the first base. Via the germline V gene, CDR1 is SNHLY and CDR2 FYNNEI. The record originates from a study of technical replicates of blood from a handful of donors (dated 2017 in TCRdb). The library came from the immunoSEQ multiplex PCR assay. Not all clones reach the TCRdb copy of this immuneACCESS table, which keeps in-frame sequences only. Checked studies attribute under half of the gap to unresolved V genes and leave the rest unexplained. Across this sample there are about 75,000 clones, with approximately 96% seen only once. The leading ten clones occupy approximately 0.3% of the sample.

The rearrangement joined TRBV2 to TRBJ1-5, and 8 junctional nucleotides match TRBD1. This receptor was identified in a human donor in good health. Sequenced material: T cells isolated from PBMCs. CDR3 reads: CASKDRGRNQPQHF. The nucleotides are TGTGCCAGCAAAGACAGGGGCCGCAATCAGCCCCAGCATTTT.